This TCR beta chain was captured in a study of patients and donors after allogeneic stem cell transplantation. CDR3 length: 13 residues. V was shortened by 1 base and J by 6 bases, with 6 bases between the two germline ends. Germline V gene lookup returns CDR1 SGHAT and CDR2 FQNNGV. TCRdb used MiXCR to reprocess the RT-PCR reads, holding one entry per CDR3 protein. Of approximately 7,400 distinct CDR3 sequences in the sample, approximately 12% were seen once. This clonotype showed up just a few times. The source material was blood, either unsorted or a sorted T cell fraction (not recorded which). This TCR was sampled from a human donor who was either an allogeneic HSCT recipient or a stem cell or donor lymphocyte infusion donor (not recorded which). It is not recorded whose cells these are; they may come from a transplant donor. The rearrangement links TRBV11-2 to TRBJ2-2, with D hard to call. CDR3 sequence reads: CASSLALAGELFF. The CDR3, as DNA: TGTGCCAGCAGCTTAGCCCTCGCCGGGGAGCTGTTTTTT.